The 32 T cell receptor beta chains below all came from one sample that was sequenced in a study of blood T cell repertoires in COVID-19. Libraries were prepared by immunoSEQ multiplex PCR; TCRdb keeps only in-frame clonotypes and omits some of them. Here the sample spans a few hundred thousand clones, about 90% being singletons. Material for sequencing was peripheral blood. The receptors come from a woman aged 45 to 65 who had recovered from COVID-19.

This clone was seen only once. The chain couples TRBV11-2 to TRBJ1-1; 8 bases align to TRBD1. The junction had 9 bases not matched to a gene; V was cut back by 2 bases and J by 10 bases. Germline V CDR1 and CDR2: SGHAT, FQNNGV. The CDR3 totals 14 residues. The CDR3 sequence: CASSLIRTGWGAFF. The CDR3 DNA sequence: TGTGCCAGCAGCTTAATTCGGACAGGGTGGGGAGCTTTCTTT.

Regarding this clone: The same CDR3 can be traced to other DNA sequences in this sample. The V call is TRBV7-2, the J call TRBJ2-7, with 10 bases that match TRBD1. Germline values: CDR1 SGHTA, CDR2 FQGNSA. Trimming removed 1 base from V and 2 bases from J; junction bases left unmatched: 2. The CDR3 contains 15 residues. CDR3 sequence (DNA): TGTGCCAGCAGCTTAGGCGGGACAGGGGCCTACGAGCAGTACTTC. Its protein product is CASSLGGTGAYEQYF.

The chain couples TRBV30 to TRBJ2-2; TRBD1 is a possible D gene (5 bases). The CDR3 covers 12 residues. CDR1 is GTSNPN, CDR2 SVGIG, per germline (reference sequence). The V end lost 5 bases, the J end lost 6 bases, and 10 bases lay between the germline ends. The CDR3, as DNA: TGTGCCTGGGGAAGGGGCCCCGGGGAGCTGTTTTTT. This gives the protein CAWGRGPGELFF. The complete variable domain, with remaining parts taken from reference TRBV30 and TRBJ2-2, reads SQTIHQWPATLVQPVGSPLSLECTVEGTSNPNLYWYRQAAGRGLQLLFYSVGIGQISSEVPQNLSASRPQDRQFILSSKKLLLSDSGFYLCAWGRGPGELFFGEGSRLTVL.

This clone was recorded a few times. The chain employs TRBV14 and TRBJ2-5, with a weak D call TRBD2 (5 bases). V lost 4 bases, J lost 4 bases, and 16 bases lay in between. From germline, CDR1 is SGHDN and CDR2 FVKESK. CDR3 length: 15 amino acids. The CDR3 DNA sequence: TGTGCCAGCAGCCCGGTAGAGGGATTCGGAGAGACCCAGTACTTC. This sequence encodes CASSPVEGFGETQYF.

V and J are TRBV7-2 and TRBJ1-2, with 8 nucleotides matching TRBD1. V lost 1 base and J lost 4; bases outside the gene matches: 2. The CDR3 is made up of 14 amino acids. Per germline, CDR1 SGHTA and CDR2 FQGNSA. The CDR3 DNA reads TGTGCCAGCAGCTTAGATCAGGGGGCCTATGGCTACACCTTC. Its protein is CASSLDQGAYGYTF.

This clone was found a few times. The V call is TRBV24-1, the J call TRBJ2-3, with 11 positions matching TRBD2. The CDR3 sequence is 16 residues long. The V gene end was trimmed by 5 bases and the J gene end by 5 bases; junction bases not matched to a gene: 8. Germline V gene sequence: CDR1 KGHDR, CDR2 SFDVKD. The CDR3 sequence: CATSGDSGGAVDTQYF. CDR3 nucleotide sequence: TGTGCCACCAGTGGGGATAGCGGGGGGGCCGTAGATACGCAGTATTTT.

This clone was counted once. This chain uses TRBV7-2 with TRBJ2-2; 8 nucleotides align to TRBD1. Germline lookup yields CDR1 SGHTA and CDR2 FQGNSA. The V gene end was trimmed by 3 bases and the J gene end by 7 bases; junction bases not matched to a gene: 4. CDR3 length equals 14 residues. CDR3 coding DNA: TGTGCCAGCAGCTTCCAGGGGGCGGTCGGGGAGCTGTTTTTT. Amino acid sequence: CASSFQGAVGELFF.

V gene TRBV7-2 combines with J gene TRBJ1-2, with D uncertain. The germline CDR1 and CDR2 sequences are SGHTA and FQGNSA. The CDR3 runs 16 residues. Trimming left V 2 bases short and J 7 bases short, with 20 bases between. DNA of the CDR3: TGTGCCAGCAGCTTAAGCGGGCTCCGGTCCTCTCTTGGCTACACCTTC. Translating it yields CASSLSGLRSSLGYTF.

This chain links TRBV10-3 with TRBJ2-2; 9 nucleotides agree with TRBD2. CDR3 length: 15 amino acids. Germline assignment: CDR1 ENHRY and CDR2 SYGVKD. Germline trimming cut 4 bases from V and 1 base from J; bases unmatched to any gene: 1. CDR3 bases: TGTGCCATCAGTGTAGCGGGGGAGAACACCGGGGAGCTGTTTTTT. It is translated as CAISVAGENTGELFF.

This clone was recorded only once. V gene TRBV4-1 combines with J gene TRBJ1-2; 12 positions agree with TRBD1. The CDR3 totals 14 residues. Germline CDR1 reads MGHRA; CDR2 reads YSYEKL. V lost 2 bases, J lost 9 bases, and 4 bases stayed unmatched. CDR3 coding DNA: TGCGCCAGCAGCCAACCGGGACAGGGGGCTAGCTACACCTTC. This gives the protein CASSQPGQGASYTF.

This chain connects TRBV30 to TRBJ1-3; 8 bases agree with TRBD1. Germline assignment: CDR1 GTSNPN and CDR2 SVGIG (reference sequence). The V gene end was trimmed by 6 bases and the J gene end by 0 bases; junction bases not matched to a gene: 1. This CDR3 comprises 13 residues. In DNA, the CDR3 is TGTGCCTGCCAGGGGGCCTCTGGAAACACCATATATTTT. Encoded protein: CACQGASGNTIYF.

This clone appeared a few times. This chain uses TRBV3-1 (or the pseudogene TRBV3-2) with TRBJ2-5, with TRBD2 as a possible D gene (5 bases). This CDR3 comprises 17 residues. The germline CDR1 and CDR2 sequences are LGHDT and YNNKEL (reference sequence). V dropped 0 bases and J dropped 5 bases, with 19 bases sitting between them. The CDR3 sequence is CASSQDESLASPETQYF. CDR3 coding DNA: TGTGCCAGCAGCCAAGATGAAAGCTTGGCTAGCCCCGAGACCCAGTACTTC.

The chain carries TRBV3-1 (or the pseudogene TRBV3-2) and TRBJ1-1; D is uncertain. Deletions cut 1 base from V and 1 base from J, with 10 bases between. CDR3 length: 15 amino acids. The germline CDR1 and CDR2 sequences are LGHDT and YNNKEL (reference sequence). The CDR3 loop is CASSQGSGSNTEAFF. DNA for the CDR3: TGTGCCAGCAGCCAAGGATCGGGGTCGAACACTGAAGCTTTCTTT.

This clone was seen just once. The rearrangement joins TRBV10-3 to TRBJ2-2; the D is unclear. V lost 5 bases and J lost 6, with 10 bases in between. The germline CDR1 and CDR2 sequences are ENHRY and SYGVKD. The CDR3 has 13 residues. The CDR3 region has the DNA TGTGCCATCAGTTCAGGTTTGGCCGGGGAGCTGTTTTTT. Translating it yields CAISSGLAGELFF.

The gene calls are TRBV7-2 and TRBJ1-1; 8 bases line up with TRBD1. CDR1 SGHTA and CDR2 FQGNSA come from the germline V gene. CDR3 length: 15 amino acids. The junction had 9 bases not matched to a gene; V was cut back by 3 bases and J by 6 bases. CDR3 sequence reads: CASSLDGQGRAEAFF. In DNA form, the CDR3 reads TGTGCCAGCAGCTTGGACGGACAGGGAAGAGCTGAAGCTTTCTTT.

The CDR3 DNA sequence: TGTGCCAGCTCACCACGGGTAGACAGCTATCTAGCCAAAAACATTCAGTACTTC. Its protein is CASSPRVDSYLAKNIQYF. The J gene is TRBJ2-4, the V gene TRBV18, with D maybe TRBD1 (5 bases). Trimming cost V 1 base and J 0 bases, with 16 bases left between them. The CDR3 consists of 18 residues. Germline V gene data show CDR1 as KGHSH and CDR2 as LQKENI.

This chain links TRBV25-1 with TRBJ1-1, with D perhaps TRBD1 (5 bases). CDR1 and CDR2 (germline): MGHDK, SYGVNS. The CDR3 consists of 13 residues. V was cut by 1 base and J by 3 bases, with 6 bases left in between. CDR3 coding DNA: TGTGCCAGCAGTGAATTGGGGCACACTGAAGCTTTCTTT. Its protein product is CASSELGHTEAFF. Full variable domain (remainder filled in from reference TRBV25-1 and TRBJ1-1): EADIYQTPRYLVIGTGKKITLECSQTMGHDKMYWYQQDPGMELHLIHYSYGVNSTEKGDLSSESTVSRIRTEHFPLTLESARPSHTSQYLCASSELGHTEAFFGQGTRLTVV.

The CDR3 here is CAWMALAGLTDTQYF. The CDR3 DNA reads TGTGCCTGGATGGCACTAGCGGGACTCACAGATACGCAGTATTTT. The chain recombines TRBV30 with TRBJ2-3; 10 bases map to TRBD2. The junction had 6 bases not matched to a gene; V was cut back by 4 bases and J by 2 bases. Germline V gives CDR1 GTSNPN, CDR2 SVGIG (reference sequence). The CDR3 sequence is 15 residues long.

The chain uses TRBV28 and TRBJ1-3; D may be TRBD1 (5 bases). Germline loops: CDR1 MDHEN, CDR2 SYDVKM. There are 14 residues in the CDR3. V was clipped by 5 bases and J by 8 bases, with 16 bases between them. The CDR3 reads CASSLGGGGHTIYF. The CDR3, as DNA: TGTGCCAGCAGTCTCGGGGGTGGAGGTCACACCATATATTTT.

The genes are TRBV5-1 and TRBJ2-2, with 10 bases aligning to TRBD1. The CDR3 is made up of 15 amino acids. Germline assignment: CDR1 SGHRS and CDR2 YFSETQ. V was pared by 6 bases and J by 4 bases, with 6 bases of the junction left unmatched. CDR3 in DNA: TGCGCCAGCACAAAGACAGGGGGCCTCACCGGGGAGCTGTTTTTT. This sequence encodes CASTKTGGLTGELFF.

This rearrangement joins TRBV6-5 to TRBJ2-1; 10 bases fit TRBD1. The germline V gene has CDR1 MNHEY and CDR2 SVGAGI. This CDR3 contains 14 residues. J gave up 7 bases and V 6 bases, and 6 bases lay outside the gene matches. CDR3 protein: CASRRTGGINEQFF. Here the CDR3 DNA reads TGTGCCAGCAGGAGGACAGGGGGAATAAATGAGCAGTTCTTC.

This clone was detected only once. The chain recombines TRBV11-2 with TRBJ2-1, with 11 bases fitting TRBD2. After removal of 1 base from V and 7 bases from J, the junction contained 6 bases not matched to a gene. Germline CDR1 and CDR2: SGHAT and FQNNGV. The CDR3 spans 16 residues. The CDR3 sequence is CASSLAGSGRGNEQFF. Written as DNA, the CDR3 is TGTGCCAGCAGCTTAGCAGGTAGCGGGAGGGGTAATGAGCAGTTCTTC.

The chain uses TRBV18 and TRBJ1-2; D is ambiguous. The V gene lost 5 bases and the J gene lost 7 bases, with 11 bases spanning the gap. The CDR3 spans 12 residues. Germline V CDR1 and CDR2: KGHSH, LQKENI. CDR3 DNA: TGTGCCAGCTCAGCCGGCCGGGGTGGCTACACCTTC. Translation: CASSAGRGGYTF.

Only one count was recorded for this clone. V is TRBV10-3 and J is TRBJ1-1; the D is unclear. Germline loops: CDR1 ENHRY, CDR2 SYGVKD. This CDR3 has 14 amino acids. The ends were cut back, 3 bases at V and 4 bases at J, with 12 bases in the middle. The CDR3 region has the DNA TGTGCCATCAGTGATCAGATCCGTGGCACTGAAGCTTTCTTT. This encodes CAISDQIRGTEAFF.

The chain uses TRBV5-1 and TRBJ2-7; 7 nucleotides line up with TRBD1. The CDR3 is 14 amino acids. CDR1 and CDR2 (germline): SGHRS, YFSETQ. V shed 2 bases and J 4 bases; nucleotides not matched to a gene: 6. DNA for the CDR3: TGCGCCAGCAGCTTCGGTAACAGGGGTTACGAGCAGTACTTC. It is translated as CASSFGNRGYEQYF. The full variable domain, with the rest looked up from reference TRBV5-1 and TRBJ2-7, is KAGVTQTPRYLIKTRGQQVTLSCSPISGHRSVSWYQQTPGQGLQFLFEYFSETQRNKGNFPGRFSGRQFSNSRSEMNVSTLELGDSALYLCASSFGNRGYEQYFGPGTRLTVT.

The chain uses TRBV19 and TRBJ1-5; 8 nucleotides agree with TRBD1. Germline V gene lookup returns CDR1 LNHDA and CDR2 SQIVND (reference sequence). The CDR3 has 14 amino acids. Unmatched junction bases numbered 11, after V lost 9 bases and J lost 7 bases. CDR3 protein: CARNKTGDGQPQHF. The CDR3 region has the DNA TGTGCCAGAAACAAGACAGGGGATGGGCAGCCCCAGCATTTT. The variable domain in full, completed from reference TRBV19 and TRBJ1-5, reads DGGITQSPKYLFRKEGQNVTLSCEQNLNHDAMYWYRQDPGQGLRLIYYSQIVNDFQKGDIAEGYSVSREKKESFPLTVTSAQKNPTAFYLCARNKTGDGQPQHFGDGTRLSIL.

This sequence joins TRBV27 and TRBJ1-5, with a weak D call TRBD1 (6 bases). Trimming stripped 0 bases from V and 0 bases from J, with 15 bases between. CDR3 length: 18 residues. Germline V gene sequence: CDR1 MNHEY, CDR2 SMNVEV (reference sequence). CDR3 coding DNA: TGTGCCAGCAGTTTATCCGGGACACCGGGGTATAGCAATCAGCCCCAGCATTTT. Encoded protein: CASSLSGTPGYSNQPQHF.

CDR3 sequence reads: CASSLPGQQETQYF. In nucleotides, the CDR3 is TGTGCCAGTAGTCTCCCGGGACAACAAGAGACCCAGTACTTC. The V call is TRBV19, the J call TRBJ2-5; possible D gene TRBD1, 6 bases. Germline assignment: CDR1 LNHDA and CDR2 SQIVND (reference sequence). Trimming shortened V by 5 bases and J by 2 bases, and 12 bases separated the two germline ends. The CDR3 is 14 amino acids.

J is TRBJ1-2 and V is TRBV19; no definite D call. Deletions cut 2 bases from V and 2 bases from J, with 12 bases between. Germline assignment: CDR1 LNHDA and CDR2 SQIVND (reference sequence). This CDR3 spans 15 amino acids. The chain's CDR3 is CASSITAGPNYGYTF. The CDR3 bases are TGTGCCAGTAGTATAACGGCAGGCCCAAACTATGGCTACACCTTC.

This sequence joins TRBV7-9 and TRBJ1-2; no definite D call. Per germline, CDR1 SEHNR and CDR2 FQNEAQ (reference sequence). The CDR3 runs to 14 residues. Trimming stripped 4 bases from V and 0 bases from J, with 9 bases between. The chain's CDR3 is CASSSGLANYGYTF. The CDR3 DNA reads TGTGCCAGCAGCTCGGGGTTAGCTAACTATGGCTACACCTTC.

The chain couples TRBV6-4 to TRBJ1-2; 8 bases match TRBD1. This CDR3 comprises 15 residues. The germline V gene has CDR1 MRHNA and CDR2 SNTAGT. Trimming at V came to 6 bases and at J to 3 bases, leaving 9 bases not matched to a gene. The CDR3 here is CASRAWDRSDYGYTF. CDR3 nucleotides: TGTGCCAGCAGGGCTTGGGACAGGAGCGACTATGGCTACACCTTC.

This clone appeared a few times. The chain uses TRBV4-3 and TRBJ2-1; tentative D call: TRBD1 (5 bases). With 1 base removed from V and 9 bases from J, the gap between germline ends came to 10 bases. Germline loops: CDR1 LGHNA, CDR2 YSLEER. The CDR3 is made up of 13 amino acids. The CDR3 is CASSQGRVGEQFF. CDR3 nucleotide sequence: TGCGCCAGCAGCCAAGGCAGGGTCGGTGAGCAGTTCTTC.